A single sample gave rise to the 18 T cell receptor beta chains below, sequenced in a study of blood T cells in healthy people across ages. A sample-barcoded 5' primer and a J-beta primer mix were used in a second PCR of about 7 to 12 cycles. Via MiXCR, TCRdb re-called the 5' RACE reads, giving one row per CDR3 protein. The sample records around 520,000 distinct CDR3 sequences, around a quarter being singletons. These data also featured in a second study, about T cells of mothers and their children.

The sequenced material came from blood. The receptors were gathered from a boy aged 2-15 years in good health.

Only a few counts were recorded for this clonotype. The CDR3 region has the DNA TGTGCCAGCAGTTCCATTAATGAAAAACTGTTTTTT. Translating gives CASSSINEKLFF. The rearrangement joins TRBV12-3 or TRBV12-4 to TRBJ1-4, with D unresolved. This CDR3 is 12 amino acids long. V was cut by 4 bases and J by 4 bases, with 4 bases left in between.

This clonotype showed up just once. Since the CDR3 does not end with the conserved phenylalanine or tryptophan, this likely comes from a read error. The chain uses TRBV5-6 and TRBJ2-1; TRBD1 or TRBD2 may be the D gene (5 bases each). The CDR3 extends over 14 amino acids. Germline assignment: CDR1 SGHDT and CDR2 YYEEEE. The V gene lost 6 bases and the J gene lost 3 bases, with 13 bases spanning the gap. CDR3 coding DNA: TGTGCCAGCAACCGGGACGGAGGCTACAATGAGCAGTTCCTC. As protein: CASNRDGGYNEQFL.

This clonotype was detected a few times. The chain recombines TRBV2 with TRBJ2-5; D is perhaps TRBD2 (6 bases). Germline loops: CDR1 SNHLY, CDR2 FYNNEI. Deletions cut 5 bases from V and 0 bases from J, with 7 bases between. The length of the CDR3 is 13 residues. The chain's CDR3 is CASSWTNQETQYF. CDR3 nucleotides: TGTGCCAGCAGTTGGACTAACCAAGAGACCCAGTACTTC.

Worth noting for this clonotype: Mismatch with germline at one junction end may stem from a read error. This chain links TRBV24-1 with TRBJ1-5; D gene ambiguous. The CDR3 spans 14 residues. Germline V CDR1 and CDR2: KGHDR, SFDVKD. Here the CDR3 DNA reads TGTCCCACCAGTGAGTCGAATAGCAATCAGCCCCAGCATTTT. It translates to CPTSESNSNQPQHF.

This clonotype was counted only a few times. The V gene is TRBV7-8, the J gene TRBJ2-3; a weak D match, TRBD2 (6 bases). Trimming pared 3 bases from V and 2 bases from J, leaving 9 bases between. The CDR3 runs 14 residues. CDR1 SGHVS and CDR2 FQNEAQ come from the germline V gene. The CDR3 bases are TGTGCCAGCAGCTTTAGCGGAGACACAGATACGCAGTATTTT. Protein sequence: CASSFSGDTDTQYF.

This rearrangement joins TRBV5-6 to TRBJ1-5; D perhaps matches TRBD1 (5 bases). The V and J ends lost 3 bases and 0 bases respectively, with 19 bases between them. Germline loops: CDR1 SGHDT, CDR2 YYEEEE. The CDR3 is 18 amino acids. The CDR3 bases are TGTGCCAGCAGCTCGTCAGGGAGTCCTGTCTATAGCAATCAGCCCCAGCATTTT. Its translation is CASSSSGSPVYSNQPQHF.

V gene TRBV21-1 combines with J gene TRBJ1-2. TRBV21-1 represents a pseudogene. The CDR3 is made up of 14 amino acids. CDR3 nucleotide sequence: TGTGCCAGCAGCAAAGTTATGGGAATCTATGGCTACACCTTC. Translated: CASSKVMGIYGYTF.

This clonotype was seen a handful of times. The J gene is TRBJ2-1, the V gene TRBV12-3 or TRBV12-4, with TRBD2 identical over 7 bases. V shed 2 bases, J shed 4 bases, and the junction held 5 bases outside the gene matches. The CDR3 contains 15 residues. The CDR3 spells CASSLSGIQYNEQFF. For the CDR3, the DNA is TGTGCCAGCAGTTTAAGCGGGATTCAATACAATGAGCAGTTCTTC.

Of note for this clonotype: A read error is likely, as this CDR3 ends without the conserved phenylalanine or tryptophan. This rearrangement joins TRBV10-2 to TRBJ1-2, with D possibly matching TRBD1 (5 bases). CDR3 length equals 14 residues. Germline CDR1 reads WSHSY; CDR2 reads SAAADI. V lost 3 bases to trimming and J lost 2 bases, with 10 bases between them. The CDR3 reads CASSDSPGNYGYTL. CDR3 DNA sequence: TGCGCCAGCAGTGATTCCCCAGGGAACTATGGCTACACCCTC.

This clonotype was picked up a small number of times. The J gene is TRBJ2-5, the V gene TRBV28; the D is unclear. This CDR3 contains 13 residues. Trimming removed 4 bases at V and 5 bases at J, with 11 bases between. Per the germline V gene, CDR1 is MDHEN and CDR2 is SYDVKM. CDR3 residues: CASSYVASETQYF. In DNA form, the CDR3 reads TGTGCCAGCAGTTACGTGGCGTCGGAGACCCAGTACTTC. Variable domain in full (rest from reference TRBV28 and TRBJ2-5): DVKVTQSSRYLVKRTGEKVFLECVQDMDHENMFWYRQDPGLGLRLIYFSYDVKMKEKGDIPEGYSVSREKKERFSLILESASTNQTSMYLCASSYVASETQYFGPGTRLLVL.

This clonotype has only a few counts. The genes are TRBV12-3 or TRBV12-4 and TRBJ2-5; 7 positions agree with TRBD1. The DNA end lines up better with TRBJ2-7; the J call may be wrong. This CDR3 is built from 13 residues. In DNA form, the CDR3 reads TGTGCCAGCAGCCGGACAGGTGTCTACGAGCAGTACTTC. Protein product: CASSRTGVYEQYF.

The gene calls are TRBV5-5 and TRBJ2-7; no clear D gene. The CDR3 is 13 residues long. V was cut by 7 bases and J by 0 bases, with 11 bases left in between. Germline V gives CDR1 SGHKS, CDR2 YYEKEE (reference sequence). Here the CDR3 DNA reads TGTGCCAGCCGCCTCGGTGTCTCCTACGAGCAGTACTTC. It yields the protein CASRLGVSYEQYF.

This clonotype has only a few counts. The chain links TRBV7-9 to TRBJ1-4, with a tentative D call TRBD1 (5 bases). The CDR3 is 15 residues long. The V gene's germline CDR1 is SEHNR and CDR2 FQNEAQ (reference sequence). Deletions cut 4 bases from V and 2 bases from J, with 11 bases between. The CDR3 region is CASSSGRATNEKLFF. DNA for the CDR3: TGTGCCAGCAGCTCAGGCAGGGCCACTAATGAAAAACTGTTTTTT.

This clonotype appeared a few times. The V call is TRBV29-1, the J call TRBJ1-1; D is ambiguous. V was cut by 2 bases and J by 1 base, with 11 bases left in between. CDR3 size: 14 residues. Germline V gene sequence: CDR1 SQVTM, CDR2 ANQGSEA. In DNA form, the CDR3 reads TGCAGCGTTGAATCTGAGGGTGGGAACACTGAAGCTTTCTTT. It translates to CSVESEGGNTEAFF.

V is TRBV12-3 or TRBV12-4 and J is TRBJ2-5; 8 bases are a match to TRBD2. This CDR3 region has 14 residues. The V and J ends lost 6 bases and 5 bases, in that order; junction bases with no gene match: 8. The CDR3 reads CASSRREGGETQYF. In DNA, the CDR3 is TGTGCCAGCAGCCGACGGGAGGGTGGGGAGACCCAGTACTTC.

This chain joins TRBV7-2 and TRBJ1-1; 7 bases map to TRBD1. This CDR3 is 15 amino acids long. Trimming took 6 bases from V and 2 from J; bases not matched to a gene: 9. In germline, CDR1 is SGHTA, CDR2 FQGNSA. Here the CDR3 reads CASSRQGDLNTEAFF. The CDR3 nucleotides are TGTGCCAGCAGTAGACAGGGAGATCTTAACACTGAAGCTTTCTTT.

The J gene is TRBJ1-2, the V gene TRBV5-1; D uncertain. CDR3 length: 16 amino acids. Per germline, CDR1 SGHRS and CDR2 YFSETQ. V was clipped by 1 base and J by 0 bases, with 13 bases between them. The CDR3 spells CASSLSHRKANYGYTF. CDR3 bases: TGCGCCAGCAGCTTGTCCCACAGAAAAGCTAACTATGGCTACACCTTC.

This clonotype has more than one count but fewer than ten. This sequence joins TRBV7-9 and TRBJ2-7; 7 bases match TRBD1. In germline, CDR1 is SEHNR, CDR2 FQNEAQ (reference sequence). The CDR3 length is 14 residues. V lost 5 bases, J lost 2 bases, and 6 bases stayed unmatched. The CDR3 loop is CASSALGQTYEQYF. Here the CDR3 DNA reads TGTGCCAGCAGCGCCCTGGGACAGACCTACGAGCAGTACTTC.